The 25 T cell receptor beta chains given below trace back to one sample, sequenced in a study of blood T cell repertoires in COVID-19. Some clones are missing from TCRdb's copy, which holds only in-frame ones; the method was immunoSEQ multiplex PCR. Among just under 150,000 clones listed, around nine tenths were seen once. Sequencing used peripheral blood. The origin of the receptors is a woman in her forties or fifties with active or convalescent COVID-19.

The chain is built from TRBV19 and TRBJ2-5; TRBD2 matches 9 bases. The ends lost 5 bases at V and 5 bases at J; junction bases unmatched: 9. Germline V gene data show CDR1 as LNHDA and CDR2 as SQIVND (reference sequence). The CDR3 extends over 15 amino acids. CDR3 protein: CASSWRGGPSETQYF. The CDR3 region has the DNA TGTGCCAGTAGTTGGCGGGGGGGCCCGAGCGAGACCCAGTACTTC.

The chain recombines TRBV11-3 with TRBJ2-5; 8 bases match TRBD1. The CDR3 has 15 amino acids. The germline V gene has CDR1 SGHNT and CDR2 YENEEA. V was clipped by 5 bases and J by 5 bases; unmatched bases: 10. The CDR3 DNA reads TGTGCCAGCAGCCTTGGGACAGGTCGGACGGAGACCCAGTACTTC. Translated, it gives CASSLGTGRTETQYF.

This clone was observed once. The chain has TRBV30 and TRBJ2-7; possible D gene TRBD2, 6 bases. Germline values: CDR1 GTSNPN, CDR2 SVGIG (reference sequence). The CDR3 extends over 15 amino acids. Trimming left V 0 bases short and J 4 bases short, with 16 bases between. Here the CDR3 reads CAWSVFPAGPYEQYF. The CDR3, as DNA: TGTGCCTGGAGTGTATTTCCTGCGGGACCTTACGAGCAGTACTTC.

This clone was seen a few times. The chain is built from TRBV4-2 and TRBJ1-4; D unresolved. Trimming took 1 base from V and 1 from J, leaving 19 bases between them. The CDR3 spans 19 residues. Germline V lookup: CDR1 LGHNA, CDR2 YNFKEQ. The CDR3 sequence is CASSQGSGSWEGTNEKLFF. The DNA for the CDR3 is TGTGCCAGCAGCCAAGGGAGCGGGTCGTGGGAGGGAACTAATGAAAAACTGTTTTTT.

The rearrangement joins TRBV5-1 to TRBJ2-3; the match to TRBD2 covers 8 bases. This CDR3 has 17 residues. Germline CDR1 is SGHRS and CDR2 is YFSETQ. The J segment lost 0 bases and the V segment lost 0 bases, leaving 6 bases of the junction unmatched. CDR3 protein: CASSLAESSGSTDTQYF. In DNA form, the CDR3 reads TGCGCCAGCAGCTTGGCTGAGTCTAGCGGGAGCACAGATACGCAGTATTTT.

The chain links TRBV4-3 to TRBJ1-1, with D tentatively TRBD1 (6 bases). Trimming stripped 2 bases from V and 0 bases from J, with 10 bases between. This CDR3 is built from 15 residues. Per germline, CDR1 LGHNA and CDR2 YSLEER. This CDR3 is CASSQTGYLNTEAFF. The CDR3 bases are TGCGCCAGCAGCCAAACAGGGTACCTGAACACTGAAGCTTTCTTT.

The chain combines TRBV27 with TRBJ2-1, with a weak D call TRBD2 (6 bases). V lost 6 bases and J 8 bases, leaving 20 bases between the germline ends. The length of the CDR3 is 15 residues. From germline, CDR1 is MNHEY and CDR2 SMNVEV (reference sequence). The CDR3 loop is CASSPIQEGIYEQFF. Written as DNA, the CDR3 is TGTGCCAGCAGCCCCATCCAGGAGGGGATTTATGAGCAGTTCTTC.

This rearrangement joins TRBV18 to TRBJ1-1, with D possibly matching TRBD1 (5 bases). With 3 bases removed from V and 0 bases from J, the gap between germline ends came to 11 bases. The germline V gene encodes CDR1 KGHSH and CDR2 LQKENI. The CDR3 loop spans 15 amino acids. In nucleotides, the CDR3 is TGTGCCAGCTCACCGACGACAGAAATGAACACTGAAGCTTTCTTT. Translated: CASSPTTEMNTEAFF.

The chain is built from TRBV7-2 and TRBJ2-5; D ambiguous. Germline assignment: CDR1 SGHTA and CDR2 FQGNSA. The V end was cut by 2 bases, the J end by 2 bases, with 9 bases between. The CDR3 is 14 amino acids. This chain's CDR3 is CASSLFGQQETQYF. The CDR3 bases are TGTGCCAGCAGCTTATTTGGGCAGCAAGAGACCCAGTACTTC.

Turning to this clone: Germline and junction disagree at one end, which may indicate a read error. The chain uses TRBV7-7 and TRBJ2-5; TRBD1 aligns across 9 bases. CDR3 length: 14 residues. The V gene's germline CDR1 is SSHAT and CDR2 FNYEAQ (reference sequence). Here the CDR3 DNA reads TGTGCTAGCAGCCCCGGGACAGGGAACGAGACCCAGTACTTC. Protein product: CASSPGTGNETQYF.

The rearrangement links TRBV6-2 or TRBV6-3 to TRBJ2-1, with 9 nucleotides matching TRBD2. Germline V gene lookup returns CDR1 MNHEY and CDR2 SVGEGT. The CDR3 is 16 amino acids. V lost 3 bases, J lost 0 bases, and 3 bases stayed unmatched. In nucleotides, the CDR3 is TGTGCCAGCAGTTATCTAGCGGGGTACTCCTACAATGAGCAGTTCTTC. It yields the protein CASSYLAGYSYNEQFF.

In this sample, this clone turned up a few times. The J gene is TRBJ2-4, the V gene TRBV5-5; TRBD1 is a possible D gene (6 bases). The CDR3 length is 16 residues. With 2 bases removed from V and 0 bases from J, the gap between germline ends came to 12 bases. The germline V gene has CDR1 SGHKS and CDR2 YYEKEE (reference sequence). The CDR3 is CASSLQGPVAKNIQYF. CDR3 DNA sequence: TGTGCCAGCAGCTTACAGGGCCCCGTAGCCAAAAACATTCAGTACTTC. The complete variable domain, with remaining parts taken from reference TRBV5-5 and TRBJ2-4, reads DAGVTQSPTHLIKTRGQQVTLRCSPISGHKSVSWYQQVLGQGPQFIFQYYEKEERGRGNFPDRFSARQFPNYSSELNVNALLLGDSALYLCASSLQGPVAKNIQYFGAGTRLSVL.

The rearrangement links TRBV7-3 to TRBJ2-3; TRBD1 matches at 11 bases. This CDR3 contains 14 residues. The V gene end was trimmed by 8 bases and the J gene end by 0 bases; junction bases not matched to a gene: 1. Germline V gene data show CDR1 as SGHTA and CDR2 as FQGTGA. The CDR3 loop is CASGTGGSTDTQYF. Written as DNA, the CDR3 is TGTGCCAGCGGGACAGGGGGTAGCACAGATACGCAGTATTTT.

This chain uses TRBV5-8 with TRBJ1-1; TRBD1 matches at 8 bases. Germline-derived CDR1 and CDR2 are SGHTS and YDEGEE. Trimming at V came to 6 bases and at J to 4 bases, leaving 11 bases not matched to a gene. The CDR3 extends over 15 amino acids. The CDR3 DNA sequence: TGTGCCAGCAATTTAGGGGACAGGAGATCCACTGAAGCTTTCTTT. Protein: CASNLGDRRSTEAFF.

In its sample, this clone was seen a few times. The CDR3 reads CASSWGQINQPQHF. DNA for the CDR3: TGTGCCAGCAGCTGGGGACAAATCAATCAGCCCCAGCATTTT. V is TRBV7-2 and J is TRBJ1-5; D might be TRBD1 (6 bases). Germline CDR1 and CDR2: SGHTA and FQGNSA. This CDR3 has 14 amino acids. Trimming cost V 4 bases and J 3 bases, with 10 bases left between them.

The V and J genes are TRBV28 and TRBJ2-1; D unresolved. CDR1 is MDHEN, CDR2 SYDVKM, per germline. The ends were cut back, 1 base at V and 8 bases at J, with 9 bases in the middle. The CDR3 sequence is 13 residues long. In nucleotides, the CDR3 is TGTGCCAGCAGTTTATCTTTCGCGGATGAGCAGTTCTTC. Protein: CASSLSFADEQFF.

The chain is built from TRBV18 and TRBJ1-5; D is unresolved. The CDR3 runs to 15 residues. CDR1 is KGHSH and CDR2 is LQKENI in the germline V gene. V shed 1 base and J shed 0 bases, with 7 bases lying between them. CDR3 nucleotides: TGTGCCAGCTCACCACTTAGCCATAGCAATCAGCCCCAGCATTTT. Protein sequence: CASSPLSHSNQPQHF. The full variable domain, rest sourced from reference TRBV18 and TRBJ1-5, is NAGVMQNPRHLVRRRGQEARLRCSPMKGHSHVYWYRQLPEEGLKFMVYLQKENIIDESGMPKERFSAEFPKEGPSILRIQQVVRGDSAAYFCASSPLSHSNQPQHFGDGTRLSIL.

The chain links TRBV7-2 to TRBJ2-7, with 7 bases fitting TRBD2. Losses at the gene ends were 5 bases for V and 3 bases for J; bases not matched to a gene: 19. The CDR3 sequence is 18 residues long. The germline CDR1 and CDR2 sequences are SGHTA and FQGNSA. The CDR3 region has the DNA TGTGCCAGCAGCATTATGAAGGGGCTAGCGGATTTAAACTACGAGCAGTACTTC. Encoded protein: CASSIMKGLADLNYEQYF.

This chain uses TRBV19 with TRBJ1-2; 7 bases are a match to TRBD1. CDR1 is LNHDA and CDR2 is SQIVND in the germline V gene (reference sequence). V was clipped by 5 bases and J by 7 bases; unmatched bases: 7. This CDR3 spans 13 amino acids. CDR3 protein: CASSRQGDGGYTF. CDR3 coding DNA: TGTGCCAGTAGTCGCCAGGGGGACGGTGGCTACACCTTC.

The chain is built from TRBV7-3 and TRBJ1-3; D unclear. This CDR3 has 13 amino acids. The germline gives CDR1 SGHTA, CDR2 FQGTGA. V was shortened by 8 bases and J by 4 bases, with 12 bases between the two germline ends. CDR3 loop: CASAQWAGNTIYF. The CDR3 region has the DNA TGTGCCAGCGCCCAGTGGGCGGGAAACACCATATATTTT.

The count of this clone is one. This chain connects TRBV28 to TRBJ2-7; possible D gene TRBD1, 6 bases. V shed 6 bases and J shed 2 bases, with 11 bases lying between them. Germline CDR1 is MDHEN and CDR2 is SYDVKM. CDR3 size: 13 residues. CDR3 loop: CASSTTGPYEQYF. The CDR3 coding sequence is TGTGCCAGCAGCACGACAGGCCCCTACGAGCAGTACTTC.

V and J are TRBV4-2 and TRBJ1-2; D might be TRBD1 (6 bases). V gave up 2 bases and J gave up 6 bases, with 10 bases separating them. The CDR3 length is 13 residues. Germline lookup yields CDR1 LGHNA and CDR2 YNFKEQ. The DNA of the CDR3 is TGTGCCAGCAGCCAAACAGGGAGGGATGGCTACACCTTC. Amino acid sequence: CASSQTGRDGYTF.

CDR3 protein: CACPRDRGYEQYF. The CDR3 DNA reads TGTGCCTGCCCCAGGGACAGGGGCTACGAGCAGTACTTC. The chain couples TRBV30 to TRBJ2-7; 10 bases are a match to TRBD1. V gave up 6 bases and J gave up 3 bases; unmatched junction bases: 5. This CDR3 has 13 amino acids. CDR1 and CDR2 (germline): GTSNPN, SVGIG (reference sequence).

This chain joins TRBV4-3 and TRBJ2-1, with 7 bases aligning to TRBD1. CDR1 and CDR2 from the germline V gene are LGHNA and YSLEER. The CDR3 is 15 residues long. V lost 3 bases to trimming and J lost 0 bases; unmatched junction nucleotides: 2. The DNA of the CDR3 is TGCGCCAGCAGCCAGGGACAGAGCTCCTACAATGAGCAGTTCTTC. It is translated as CASSQGQSSYNEQFF.

This chain uses TRBV5-1 with TRBJ1-2; 7 nucleotides align to TRBD1. After removal of 0 bases from V and 7 bases from J, the junction contained 6 bases not matched to a gene. The CDR3 spans 14 residues. Germline V gene lookup returns CDR1 SGHRS and CDR2 YFSETQ. The CDR3 region is CASSLGGTEAGYTF. The CDR3 DNA reads TGCGCCAGCAGCTTGGGGGGGACAGAGGCTGGCTACACCTTC.